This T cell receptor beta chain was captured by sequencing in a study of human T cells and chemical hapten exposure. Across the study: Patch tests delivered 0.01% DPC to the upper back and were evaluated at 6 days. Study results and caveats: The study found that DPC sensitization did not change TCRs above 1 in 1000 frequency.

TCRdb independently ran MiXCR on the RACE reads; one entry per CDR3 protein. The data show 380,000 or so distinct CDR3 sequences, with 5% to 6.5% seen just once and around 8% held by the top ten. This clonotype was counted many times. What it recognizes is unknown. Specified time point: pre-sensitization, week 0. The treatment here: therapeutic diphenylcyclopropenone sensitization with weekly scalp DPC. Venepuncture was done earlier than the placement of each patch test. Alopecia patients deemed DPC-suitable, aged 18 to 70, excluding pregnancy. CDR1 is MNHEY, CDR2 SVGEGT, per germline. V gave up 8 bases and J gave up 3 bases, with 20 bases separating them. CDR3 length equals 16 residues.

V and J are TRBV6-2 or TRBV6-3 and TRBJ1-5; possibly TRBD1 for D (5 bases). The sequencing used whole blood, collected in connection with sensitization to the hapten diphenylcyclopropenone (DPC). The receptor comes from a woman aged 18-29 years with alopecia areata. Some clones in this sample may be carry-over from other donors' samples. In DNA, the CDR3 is TGTGCCAGCCTAGGGGTTGAGAGAGCCTACAATCAGCCCCAGCATTTT. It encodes CASLGVERAYNQPQHF.